These 26 T cell receptor beta chains originate from one sample sequenced in a study of T cell changes during pregnancy in multiple sclerosis. The table came from immunoSEQ multiplex PCR; TCRdb's copy has only in-frame clones and leaves some out. The sample contains some 70,000 clones, 90% to 95% of which appear only once. The sample here was CD4+ T cells from peripheral blood mononuclear cells, taken in the third trimester of pregnancy. The receptors here all came from a female donor in good health, enrolled as a control in a pregnancy study.

This clone was recorded a few times. V usage is TRBV28 and J usage is TRBJ1-2; 12 nucleotides align to TRBD1. The length of the CDR3 is 14 residues. CDR1 and CDR2 from the germline V gene are MDHEN and SYDVKM. The J segment lost 7 bases and the V segment lost 3 bases, leaving 3 bases of the junction unmatched. The CDR3 protein is CASSLGQGAGGYTF. For the CDR3, the DNA is TGTGCCAGCAGTTTGGGACAGGGGGCGGGTGGCTACACCTTC.

The rearrangement joins TRBV15 to TRBJ1-1; tentative D call: TRBD1 (6 bases). This CDR3 contains 16 residues. CDR1 and CDR2 from the germline V gene are LNHNV and YYDKDF (reference sequence). The V end was cut by 3 bases, the J end by 1 base, with 15 bases between. The CDR3 is CATSRSGDVGNTEAFF. CDR3 nucleotides: TGTGCCACCAGCAGGTCAGGGGACGTAGGGAACACTGAAGCTTTCTTT. Based on the CDR3 plus reference TRBV15 and TRBJ1-1, the full variable domain is DAMVIQNPRYQVTQFGKPVTLSCSQTLNHNVMYWYQQKSSQAPKLLFHYYDKDFNNEADTPDNFQSRRPNTSFCFLDIRSPGLGDTAMYLCATSRSGDVGNTEAFFGQGTRLTVV.

The genes are TRBV11-2 and TRBJ1-6, with TRBD1 matching over 9 bases. Germline V gives CDR1 SGHAT, CDR2 FQNNGV. V was clipped by 6 bases and J by 11 bases; unmatched bases: 8. The CDR3 contains 14 residues. This chain's CDR3 is CASRWTGELTPLHF. In nucleotides, the CDR3 is TGTGCCAGCAGATGGACAGGGGAATTGACACCCCTCCACTTT.

The CDR3 region has the DNA TGTGCCATCACCCCGACTAGCTCCACCTACGAGCAGTACTTC. It encodes CAITPTSSTYEQYF. The V call is TRBV10-3, the J call TRBJ2-7; TRBD2 agrees at 7 bases. With V trimmed by 7 bases and J by 2 bases, 8 bases remained unmatched. This CDR3 contains 14 residues. Germline CDR1 is ENHRY and CDR2 is SYGVKD.

The chain carries TRBV19 and TRBJ1-5; D possibly corresponds to TRBD1 (5 bases). The V gene lost 8 bases and the J gene lost 4 bases, with 6 bases spanning the gap. Germline V gives CDR1 LNHDA, CDR2 SQIVND (reference sequence). The CDR3 is made up of 11 amino acids. In DNA form, the CDR3 reads TGTGCCAGTGGGGGGAATCAGCCCCAGCATTTT. The encoded protein is CASGGNQPQHF.

This clone was found once. The V and J genes are TRBV7-8 and TRBJ1-1; tentative D call: TRBD1 (5 bases). Germline CDR1 and CDR2: SGHVS and FQNEAQ. V was clipped by 3 bases and J by 1 base, with 15 bases between them. The CDR3 consists of 16 residues. CDR3 loop: CASSFSGGLENTEAFF. CDR3 bases: TGTGCCAGCAGCTTTTCGGGGGGATTGGAGAACACTGAAGCTTTCTTT.

The chain links TRBV6-1 to TRBJ1-1; 9 bases fit TRBD1. The CDR3 loop spans 15 amino acids. The trim removed 8 bases at V and 3 bases at J, leaving 10 bases unmatched. Germline assignment: CDR1 MNHNS and CDR2 SASEGT. CDR3 residues: CASLSGQGTYTEAFF. CDR3 DNA: TGTGCCAGCCTGTCCGGACAGGGGACTTACACTGAAGCTTTCTTT.

The chain couples TRBV9 to TRBJ1-6, with D hard to call. Germline V lookup: CDR1 SGDLS, CDR2 YYNGEE. V shed 2 bases and J shed 0 bases, with 3 bases lying between them. The CDR3 contains 14 residues. CDR3 in DNA: TGTGCCAGCAGCGTCAGCTCCTATAATTCACCCCTCCACTTT. It specifies CASSVSSYNSPLHF.

The V and J genes are TRBV6-5 and TRBJ1-1; TRBD1 is a possible D gene (5 bases). V shed 6 bases and J shed 2 bases, with 13 bases lying between them. The CDR3 has 14 residues. Germline loops: CDR1 MNHEY, CDR2 SVGAGI. CDR3 bases: TGTGCCAGCAGCCAGGGCAGACGTAACACTGAAGCTTTCTTT. Translating gives CASSQGRRNTEAFF.

J is TRBJ1-2 and V is TRBV7-2; no reliable D call. Germline V gene lookup returns CDR1 SGHTA and CDR2 FQGNSA. V gave up 1 base and J gave up 8 bases, with 11 bases separating them. CDR3 length equals 13 residues. This CDR3 reads CASSLGAYEGYTF. The CDR3 region has the DNA TGTGCCAGCAGCTTAGGGGCTTACGAAGGCTACACCTTC.

The rearrangement links TRBV7-2 to TRBJ2-7; the D gene is possibly TRBD1 (6 bases). The CDR3 is 14 amino acids. Germline CDR1 is SGHTA and CDR2 is FQGNSA. The V end was cut by 4 bases, the J end by 0 bases, with 10 bases between. The CDR3 here is CASSYRDTSYEQYF. The CDR3 DNA follows: TGTGCCAGCAGCTACAGGGACACCTCCTACGAGCAGTACTTC.

The chain uses TRBV6-5 and TRBJ2-7; TRBD2 matches at 11 bases. The germline V gene has CDR1 MNHEY and CDR2 SVGAGI. After removal of 6 bases from V and 3 bases from J, the junction contained 4 bases not matched to a gene. The CDR3 runs to 14 residues. Here the CDR3 reads CASRGTSGGYEQYF. The CDR3 coding sequence is TGTGCCAGCAGAGGCACTAGCGGGGGCTACGAGCAGTACTTC.

A single count supports this clone. The chain couples TRBV4-3 to TRBJ1-1; 11 bases align to TRBD1. This CDR3 region has 15 residues. V dropped 3 bases and J dropped 7; count of bases not matched to a gene: 7. Germline-derived CDR1 and CDR2 are LGHNA and YSLEER. This CDR3 reads CASSHDGQGAFEAFF. The CDR3 coding sequence is TGCGCCAGCAGCCATGACGGACAGGGGGCCTTTGAAGCTTTCTTT.

J is TRBJ2-3 and V is TRBV29-1, with 9 bases matching TRBD1. The CDR3 extends over 12 amino acids. Germline V gene data show CDR1 as SQVTM and CDR2 as ANQGSEA. J gave up 9 bases and V 3 bases, and 4 bases lay outside the gene matches. The CDR3, as DNA: TGCAGCGTTGACTACAGGGGGCAAACGCAGTATTTT. The encoded protein is CSVDYRGQTQYF.

The rearrangement uses TRBV4-1 and TRBJ1-3; no firm D call. Trimming stripped 0 bases from V and 0 bases from J, with 15 bases between. CDR1 is MGHRA, CDR2 YSYEKL, per germline. CDR3 length equals 18 residues. CDR3 protein: CASSQERAGGSSGNTIYF. The CDR3 DNA follows: TGCGCCAGCAGCCAAGAGAGGGCCGGTGGGAGCTCTGGAAACACCATATATTTT.

The chain carries TRBV4-3 and TRBJ2-7, with 11 bases identical to TRBD1. Looked up from germline, CDR1 is LGHNA and CDR2 is YSLEER. The trim removed 4 bases at V and 0 bases at J, leaving 2 bases unmatched. The CDR3 runs to 15 residues. For the CDR3, the DNA is TGCGCCAGCAGCCTAGGGACAGGGGGCTCCTACGAGCAGTACTTC. Encoded protein: CASSLGTGGSYEQYF.

J is TRBJ2-7 and V is TRBV7-2; 7 nucleotides line up with TRBD1. V dropped 3 bases and J dropped 5; count of bases not matched to a gene: 7. This CDR3 has 14 amino acids. Germline V gene data show CDR1 as SGHTA and CDR2 as FQGNSA. CDR3 nucleotide sequence: TGTGCCAGCAGCTTCCGACAGGGTACCGACGAGCAGTACTTC. Its protein product is CASSFRQGTDEQYF.

In the case of this clone: Other DNA sequences in this sample translate to the same CDR3. The chain joins TRBV7-9 to TRBJ1-1, with a possible D match to TRBD1 (5 bases). Deletions cut 3 bases from V and 1 base from J, with 9 bases between. The CDR3 contains 14 residues. The germline V gene has CDR1 SEHNR and CDR2 FQNEAQ (reference sequence). The chain's CDR3 is CASSFIRGNTEAFF. Here the CDR3 DNA reads TGTGCCAGCAGCTTTATTAGGGGGAACACTGAAGCTTTCTTT.

The chain's CDR3 is CASRGVGDTEAFF. DNA for the CDR3: TGTGCCAGCAGAGGGGTTGGGGACACTGAAGCTTTCTTT. The chain has TRBV9 and TRBJ1-1; maybe TRBD1 (5 bases). V was cut by 5 bases and J by 3 bases, with 11 bases left in between. Germline CDR1 is SGDLS and CDR2 is YYNGEE. This CDR3 comprises 13 residues.

The genes are TRBV21-1 and TRBJ2-1; the table names TRBD1, a call not compared with the DNA. TRBV21-1 is tagged as a pseudogene. The CDR3 has 18 amino acids. The CDR3 DNA sequence: TGTGCCAGCAGCCCCCCCAGGGCCCCCGATCGGTCCTACAATGAGCAGTTCTTC. This codes for CASSPPRAPDRSYNEQFF.

This clone was counted once. The chain links TRBV28 to TRBJ1-2; D uncertain. Germline CDR1 is MDHEN and CDR2 is SYDVKM. The CDR3 consists of 13 residues. The germline V and J ends were trimmed by 4 bases and 8 bases, with 14 bases remaining between them. Here the CDR3 reads CASSSPGREGYTF. The CDR3 nucleotides read TGTGCCAGCAGTTCTCCGGGTAGGGAGGGCTACACCTTC.

J is TRBJ1-1 and V is TRBV19; 8 nucleotides align to TRBD1. With 7 bases clipped from V and 5 bases from J, the junction kept 6 bases outside the gene matches. The CDR3 length is 13 residues. CDR1 is LNHDA and CDR2 is SQIVND in the germline V gene (reference sequence). The DNA of the CDR3 is TGTGCCAGTACATCAGGGGGCTATACTGAAGCTTTCTTT. This encodes CASTSGGYTEAFF.

The chain recombines TRBV5-1 with TRBJ1-3; no clear D. Looked up from germline, CDR1 is SGHRS and CDR2 is YFSETQ. The CDR3 has 15 residues. V lost 1 base to trimming and J lost 9 bases, with 17 bases between them. CDR3 nucleotides: TGCGCCAGCAGCTTGCTGACGCGGCCCCGTGGCACCATATATTTT. Protein product: CASSLLTRPRGTIYF.

The chain uses TRBV29-1 and TRBJ1-1; no firm D call. The germline V gene has CDR1 SQVTM and CDR2 ANQGSEA. V shed 7 bases and J shed 1 base, with 10 bases lying between them. The CDR3 is 12 residues long. CDR3 sequence (DNA): TGCAGCGCGACTAGGGCGAACACTGAAGCTTTCTTT. This codes for CSATRANTEAFF. Combining the CDR3 with reference TRBV29-1 and TRBJ1-1 gives the whole variable domain SAVISQKPSRDICQRGTSLTIQCQVDSQVTMMFWYRQQPGQSLTLIATANQGSEATYESGFVIDKFPISRPNLTFSTLTVSNMSPEDSSIYLCSATRANTEAFFGQGTRLTVV.

With respect to this clone: No DNA is shown, since the ends of the CDR3 on it are uncertain; the CDR3 is the one TCRdb lists. J is TRBJ1-6 and V is TRBV9; TRBD1 was called by the table and not checked on the DNA. Germline lookup yields CDR1 SGDLS and CDR2 YYNGEE. The CDR3 has 15 residues if both end residues are counted. The CDR3 here is CASSVRARVDSPLHF.

The gene calls are TRBV30 and TRBJ1-2, with TRBD1 matching over 8 bases. Germline V gene data show CDR1 as GTSNPN and CDR2 as SVGIG (reference sequence). V was pared by 0 bases and J by 3 bases, with 15 bases of the junction left unmatched. The CDR3 runs 18 residues. In nucleotides, the CDR3 is TGTGCCTGGAGTGTACGGTCAGGGACAGGCCGGCGGGACTATGGCTACACCTTC. This encodes CAWSVRSGTGRRDYGYTF.